Sequencing of this TCR beta chain was carried out in a study of T cells of healthy individuals. Using its own MiXCR run on the 5' RACE reads, TCRdb lists one record per CDR3 protein. Of about 82,000 distinct CDR3 sequences detected, more than 4.5% appear once; the ten largest clones hold around 8%. The ends lost 5 bases at V and 3 bases at J; junction bases unmatched: 6. There are 16 residues in the CDR3. From germline, CDR1 is SGHTA and CDR2 FQGNSA. The source is a female donor in good health. V and J are TRBV7-2 and TRBJ2-2; 10 nucleotides align to TRBD1. CDR3 nucleotides: TGTGCCAGCAGCCTTCAGGGACAGGGGTACACCGGGGAGCTGTTTTTT. This translates into CASSLQGQGYTGELFF.